This T cell receptor beta chain was identified during a study of early T cells in non-severe SARS-CoV-2 infection. Trimming took 5 bases from V and 6 from J, leaving 14 bases between them. CDR1 is MNHEY, CDR2 SVGAGI, per germline. The CDR3 sequence is 14 residues long. Researchers tagged individual cDNA molecules with unique molecular identifiers. One entry per CDR3 protein, called by TCRdb with MiXCR from the 5' RACE reads. The table shows about 77,000 distinct CDR3 sequences, with around 17% occurring only once. This chain uses TRBV6-5 with TRBJ2-1, with D perhaps matching TRBD2 (5 bases). The sequencing sample was made of whole blood. The clonotype was recovered from an adult who was a healthcare worker with PCR-confirmed SARS-CoV-2 infection or an uninfected control (not recorded which). The CDR3 DNA reads TGTGCCAGCAGTATGGGGAGCCCAGGCAATGAGCAGTTCTTC. Protein: CASSMGSPGNEQFF.